This T cell receptor (beta chain) was observed in a study of shared clonotypes between healthy human individuals. V was clipped by 2 bases and J by 1 base; unmatched bases: 8. Germline V gene lookup returns CDR1 KGHSH and CDR2 LQKENI. The CDR3 sequence is 17 residues long. Generated by immunoSEQ multiplex PCR, the TCRdb table keeps only in-frame clones and is missing some. The data hold about 1,500,000 clones, with around 95% observed a single time. The receptor was isolated from a man aged 30 to 45 in good health. The chain links TRBV18 to TRBJ2-1, with 7 bases identical to TRBD2. The sequencing sample was made of naive CD4+ T cells sorted from blood. The subset was: CD45RA+ positively selected. The CDR3 reads CASSPFRRGESYNEQFF. CDR3 DNA sequence: TGTGCCAGCTCACCATTTCGACGGGGGGAGTCCTACAATGAGCAGTTCTTC.